A selection of T cell receptor beta chains follows, all from one sample in a study of control samples from healthy donors and cancer patients. Repertoires were generated with immunoSEQ multiplex PCR, while TCRdb's copy carries only in-frame clones and drops some. The data show 150,000 to 200,000 clones, with approximately 95% seen just once and approximately 1.5% held by the top ten. The sequenced sample consisted of blood. The receptors stem from a man aged 18-30 years in good health. Each CDR3 is given with its conserved first and last residue.

V	J	length	CDR3
TRBV9	TRBJ1-5	14	CASSPTSSNQPQHF
TRBV10-3	TRBJ2-7	12	CAIGSVAYEQYF
TRBV2	TRBJ1-2	14	CATITYGTLTGYTF
TRBV6-5	TRBJ2-3	15	CASSRTSGSTDTQYF
TRBV5-1	TRBJ2-1	14	CASSLTSGYNEQFF
TRBV2	TRBJ2-3	14	CASKFDRVTDTQYF
TRBV18	TRBJ2-3	17	CASSLGQEQTRTDTQYF
TRBV5-1	TRBJ1-1	13	CASSLGGGTEAFF
TRBV7-3	TRBJ2-3	14	CASSFGQGTDTQYF
TRBV6-5	TRBJ1-6	15	CASSRTPEKRWPLHF
TRBV19	TRBJ1-1	13	CASGITRNTEAFF
TRBV7-6	TRBJ2-1	15	CASSSTPRSYNEQFF
TRBV5-1	TRBJ2-3	15	CASSLDLGDTDTQYF
TRBV5-1	TRBJ2-3	16	CASSLEVRALPDTQYF
TRBV11-3	TRBJ2-7	13	CASSLIGGYEQYF
TRBV27	TRBJ1-1	17	CASRHGTGALKNTEAFF
TRBV18	TRBJ1-2	15	CASSPTIPENYGYTF
TRBV10-3	TRBJ2-2	14	CAIRGQGHTGELFF
TRBV19	TRBJ2-3	14	CASSEQGVEDTQYF
TRBV6-1	TRBJ2-4	16	CASSERLARAKNIQYF
TRBV12-3/TRBV12-4	TRBJ2-7	13	CASSLGTFYEQYF
TRBV14	TRBJ1-1	16	CASSQIYSRVNTEAFF
TRBV18	TRBJ2-1	17	CASSPGRLAGTYNEQFF
TRBV19	TRBJ1-5	15	CASMDRAYSNQPQHF
TRBV24-1	TRBJ1-5	13	CATSESSNQPQHF
TRBV21-1	TRBJ2-7	16	CASSMIRVMSSYEQYF
TRBV2	TRBJ2-1	15	CASSEGGSSYNEQFF
TRBV27	TRBJ2-2	13	CASSLEEFGELFF
TRBV28	TRBJ1-3	12	CASMEDGNTIYF
TRBV3-1/TRBV3-2	TRBJ1-6	14	CASSGLAGDSPLHF
TRBV15	TRBJ1-2	14	CATSRAGIPYGYTF
TRBV6-2/TRBV6-3	TRBJ2-1	16	CASSYLAGKDYNEQFF
TRBV5-1	TRBJ1-4	17	CPRSPGGGAIGDEKLFF
TRBV7-8	TRBJ2-7	14	CASSQAGGTYEQYF